Following are 29 T cell receptor beta chains from one sample sequenced in a study of blood T cell repertoires in COVID-19. Method: immunoSEQ multiplex PCR; TCRdb's copy keeps in-frame clones and lacks some. In the table there are under 150,000 clones, 55% to 75% of which are singletons. Sequences were obtained from peripheral blood. These receptor sequences come from a woman in her 70s with acute or convalescent COVID-19.

V usage is TRBV3-1 (or the pseudogene TRBV3-2) and J usage is TRBJ1-2, with D perhaps matching TRBD1 (5 bases). The length of the CDR3 is 13 residues. Germline values: CDR1 LGHDT, CDR2 YNNKEL (reference sequence). The V and J ends lost 3 bases and 5 bases respectively, with 10 bases between them. The CDR3 nucleotides read TGTGCCAGCAGCCAGGGGCGCCAATATGGCTACACCTTC. It yields the protein CASSQGRQYGYTF.

This chain links TRBV28 with TRBJ1-5, with 7 positions matching TRBD1. The CDR3 runs to 12 residues. Germline V CDR1 and CDR2: MDHEN, SYDVKM. V lost 10 bases to trimming and J lost 7 bases; unmatched junction nucleotides: 7. DNA of the CDR3: TGTGCCATCCACAGGGGCGGGCAGCCCCAGCATTTT. It encodes CAIHRGGQPQHF. Full variable domain (remainder filled in from reference TRBV28 and TRBJ1-5): DVKVTQSSRYLVKRTGEKVFLECVQDMDHENMFWYRQDPGLGLRLIYFSYDVKMKEKGDIPEGYSVSREKKERFSLILESASTNQTSMYLCAIHRGGQPQHFGDGTRLSIL.

The V call is TRBV4-1, the J call TRBJ2-7; 7 nucleotides agree with TRBD2. CDR1 and CDR2 (germline): MGHRA, YSYEKL. V lost 0 bases, J lost 1 base, and 9 bases stayed unmatched. The CDR3 loop spans 17 amino acids. CDR3 region: CASSQDRPKRGSYEQYF. For the CDR3, the DNA is TGCGCCAGCAGCCAAGATAGGCCGAAGCGGGGATCCTACGAGCAGTACTTC.

The V call is TRBV6-5, the J call TRBJ2-4; 11 bases align to TRBD2. CDR3 size: 15 residues. Per the germline V gene, CDR1 is MNHEY and CDR2 is SVGAGI. Losses at the gene ends were 8 bases for V and 0 bases for J; bases not matched to a gene: 3. In DNA, the CDR3 is TGTGCCAGCGATGGGACTAGCGGAGCCAAAAACATTCAGTACTTC. It encodes CASDGTSGAKNIQYF.

This chain links TRBV6-5 with TRBJ2-7, with 9 bases identical to TRBD1. CDR3 size: 14 residues. CDR1 is MNHEY and CDR2 is SVGAGI in the germline V gene. The V segment lost 6 bases and the J segment 4 bases; nucleotides outside the gene matches: 7. In DNA form, the CDR3 reads TGTGCCAGCAGACTCGGGACAGGGCTTTACGAGCAGTACTTC. This translates into CASRLGTGLYEQYF.

In regard to this clone: Being one base from a much bigger clone, this may be a read error. The rearrangement uses TRBV5-1 and TRBJ2-5; 9 bases map to TRBD2. CDR3 length: 15 residues. Germline values: CDR1 SGHRS, CDR2 YFSETQ. Unmatched junction bases numbered 10, after V lost 5 bases and J lost 5 bases. CDR3 bases: TGCGCCAGCAGACTACGCGGGGGGGCCAGGGAGACCCAGTACTTC. This encodes CASRLRGGARETQYF.

The CDR3: CASSRGANGYTF. The DNA of the CDR3 is TGTGCCAGCAGCAGGGGGGCAAATGGCTACACCTTC. This chain connects TRBV6-5 to TRBJ1-2, with 7 bases matching TRBD1. This CDR3 is built from 12 residues. CDR1 and CDR2 (germline): MNHEY, SVGAGI. The V and J ends lost 6 bases and 6 bases, in that order; junction bases with no gene match: 4.

This clone was seen repeatedly, ten times or more. The chain uses TRBV7-2 and TRBJ2-7; the match to TRBD1 covers 9 bases. Trimming took 3 bases from V and 6 from J; bases not matched to a gene: 9. The CDR3 is 15 amino acids. Germline loops: CDR1 SGHTA, CDR2 FQGNSA. In DNA, the CDR3 is TGTGCCAGCAGCTTCGCCGGGACAGGGATGGGCGAGCAGTACTTC. Protein sequence: CASSFAGTGMGEQYF.

This clone was seen a handful of times. V usage is TRBV2 and J usage is TRBJ1-6; 9 bases align to TRBD1. This CDR3 contains 16 residues. Germline CDR1 and CDR2: SNHLY and FYNNEI. The trim removed 3 bases at V and 3 bases at J, leaving 3 bases unmatched. The CDR3 nucleotides read TGTGCCAGCAGTGAGGGGACAGGGATCTATAATTCACCCCTCCACTTT. Its protein product is CASSEGTGIYNSPLHF.

The chain is built from TRBV28 and TRBJ1-5; no clear D gene. Germline lookup yields CDR1 MDHEN and CDR2 SYDVKM. V shed 7 bases and J shed 6 bases, with 10 bases lying between them. This CDR3 is 12 amino acids long. As DNA, the CDR3 is TGTGCCAGCACGGGGAGCGGTCAGCCCCAGCATTTT. Amino acid sequence: CASTGSGQPQHF.

The chain carries TRBV5-6 and TRBJ2-5; possibly TRBD2 for D (5 bases). CDR1 is SGHDT and CDR2 is YYEEEE in the germline V gene. Deletions cut 7 bases from V and 7 bases from J, with 20 bases between. The CDR3 sequence is 14 residues long. The CDR3 spells CASRTEAGERTQYF. CDR3 in DNA: TGTGCCAGCCGTACGGAGGCGGGTGAGAGGACCCAGTACTTC.

The chain recombines TRBV11-2 with TRBJ2-1; 12 bases align to TRBD2. CDR1 is SGHAT and CDR2 is FQNNGV in the germline V gene. This CDR3 is built from 15 residues. Trimming cost V 6 bases and J 7 bases; bases outside gene matches: 7. The CDR3 sequence: CASSFLAGGGNEQFF. The CDR3 coding sequence is TGTGCCAGCAGTTTCCTAGCGGGAGGGGGGAATGAGCAGTTCTTC.

This clone was seen repeatedly, ten times or more. V gene TRBV27 combines with J gene TRBJ2-7, with D tentatively TRBD1 (6 bases). The V end was cut by 6 bases, the J end by 5 bases, with 17 bases between. Germline CDR1 MNHEY, CDR2 SMNVEV (reference sequence). This CDR3 has 14 residues. Here the CDR3 DNA reads TGTGCCAGCAGCCGAGGGACACGGCCCCACGAGCAGTACTTC. It is translated as CASSRGTRPHEQYF.

This clone was seen a handful of times. The chain combines TRBV6-5 with TRBJ2-5, with TRBD2 matching over 10 bases. This CDR3 is built from 14 residues. Looked up from germline, CDR1 is MNHEY and CDR2 is SVGAGI. Losses at the gene ends were 7 bases for V and 1 base for J; bases not matched to a gene: 3. Written as DNA, the CDR3 is TGTGCCAGCAATATAGCGGGAGGCCAAGAGACCCAGTACTTC. This gives the protein CASNIAGGQETQYF.

The chain joins TRBV30 to TRBJ2-7; 8 nucleotides match TRBD1. Germline V gene data show CDR1 as GTSNPN and CDR2 as SVGIG (reference sequence). This CDR3 is built from 15 residues. J was trimmed by 0 bases and V by 6 bases; bases with no gene match: 10. CDR3: CACQADRGSSYEQYF. The CDR3 DNA sequence: TGTGCCTGCCAAGCCGACAGGGGAAGCTCCTACGAGCAGTACTTC.

The V and J genes are TRBV29-1 and TRBJ2-1, with D perhaps matching TRBD2 (6 bases). Trimming cost V 3 bases and J 3 bases, with 12 bases left between them. This CDR3 comprises 14 residues. Germline V gene sequence: CDR1 SQVTM, CDR2 ANQGSEA. CDR3 residues: CSVEEGRGYNEQFF. CDR3 DNA sequence: TGCAGCGTTGAGGAGGGTAGGGGCTACAATGAGCAGTTCTTC.

J is TRBJ2-5 and V is TRBV5-1; TRBD1 agrees at 8 bases. The V and J ends lost 3 bases and 4 bases, in that order; junction bases with no gene match: 8. Per germline, CDR1 SGHRS and CDR2 YFSETQ. The CDR3 has 15 amino acids. The CDR3 sequence: CASSSGPTGGETQYF. The CDR3, as DNA: TGCGCCAGCAGCTCCGGCCCAACAGGGGGAGAGACCCAGTACTTC.

The J gene is TRBJ2-1, the V gene TRBV6-6, with D tentatively TRBD1 (6 bases). V was shortened by 0 bases and J by 9 bases, with 15 bases between the two germline ends. The CDR3 has 15 residues. Germline values: CDR1 MNHNY, CDR2 SVGAGI (reference sequence). The DNA for the CDR3 is TGTGCCAGCAGTTACTCGAAAGACCTAGGGGGTGAGCAGTTCTTC. It specifies CASSYSKDLGGEQFF.

The chain is built from TRBV25-1 and TRBJ2-7; no reliable D call. The CDR3 is 11 amino acids. In germline, CDR1 is MGHDK, CDR2 SYGVNS. With 6 bases removed from V and 6 bases from J, the gap between germline ends came to 9 bases. Written as DNA, the CDR3 is TGTGCCAGCAGGAATAGAGGCGAGCAGTACTTC. Encoded protein: CASRNRGEQYF.

V gene TRBV7-2 combines with J gene TRBJ1-1; 7 positions match TRBD1. Losses at the gene ends were 1 base for V and 5 bases for J; bases not matched to a gene: 10. Germline V CDR1 and CDR2: SGHTA, FQGNSA. This CDR3 has 16 amino acids. The CDR3 is CASSLGGGGLGTEAFF. The CDR3 bases are TGTGCCAGCAGCTTAGGAGGGGGCGGTTTGGGGACTGAAGCTTTCTTT.

The chain links TRBV7-9 to TRBJ2-7, with D possibly TRBD1 on 6 matching bases. The CDR3 is 14 amino acids. CDR1 is SEHNR and CDR2 is FQNEAQ in the germline V gene (reference sequence). Trimming took off 2 bases at V and 1 base at J, with 9 bases between the two ends. The DNA for the CDR3 is TGTGCCAGCAGCTTATGGGACAAGTCCTACGAGCAGTACTTC. Its translation is CASSLWDKSYEQYF.

V and J are TRBV18 and TRBJ2-1, with TRBD1 identical over 7 bases. CDR1 KGHSH and CDR2 LQKENI come from the germline V gene. The ends lost 2 bases at V and 6 bases at J; junction bases unmatched: 13. There are 17 residues in the CDR3. CDR3 DNA: TGTGCCAGCTCACCATTTCCGGGACAGAGATCCGGCAATGAGCAGTTCTTC. This sequence encodes CASSPFPGQRSGNEQFF.

The rearrangement joins TRBV15 to TRBJ1-2; TRBD1 aligns across 8 bases. The CDR3 runs 17 residues. Germline V gene sequence: CDR1 LNHNV, CDR2 YYDKDF (reference sequence). Trimming at V came to 4 bases and at J to 0 bases, leaving 10 bases not matched to a gene. CDR3 coding DNA: TGTGCCACCAGCACGGACAGGGCGGTAGTGGCTAACTATGGCTACACCTTC. It encodes CATSTDRAVVANYGYTF.

The chain recombines TRBV11-2 with TRBJ2-1; 12 nucleotides line up with TRBD2. V was clipped by 5 bases and J by 9 bases; unmatched bases: 5. This CDR3 is 14 amino acids long. Germline V gene data show CDR1 as SGHAT and CDR2 as FQNNGV. The CDR3 region has the DNA TGTGCCAGCAGCCTAGCGGGAGGGCCAAGTGAGCAGTTCTTC. Its protein is CASSLAGGPSEQFF.

The gene calls are TRBV12-3 or TRBV12-4 and TRBJ1-4, with D tentatively TRBD1 (6 bases). V lost 5 bases and J 5 bases, leaving 9 bases between the germline ends. CDR3 length: 13 residues. CDR3 amino acids: CASSDRWNEKLFF. CDR3 in DNA: TGTGCCAGCAGTGACAGGTGGAATGAAAAACTGTTTTTT.

This chain links TRBV10-1 with TRBJ2-1; the match to TRBD1 covers 10 bases. CDR1 is WNHNN, CDR2 SYGVQD, per germline (reference sequence). The CDR3 is made up of 16 amino acids. After removal of 6 bases from V and 0 bases from J, the junction contained 5 bases not matched to a gene. The DNA of the CDR3 is TGCGCCAGCAGCCCCGGACAGGGGGTCTCCTACAATGAGCAGTTCTTC. It specifies CASSPGQGVSYNEQFF.

V usage is TRBV4-1 and J usage is TRBJ1-5, with D unresolved. Germline CDR1 MGHRA, CDR2 YSYEKL. CDR3 length: 15 residues. Trimming shortened V by 0 bases and J by 6 bases, and 12 bases separated the two germline ends. The CDR3, as DNA: TGCGCCAGCAGCCAAGATCGACGGGGTATTCAGCCCCAGCATTTT. Its translation is CASSQDRRGIQPQHF.

The rearrangement uses TRBV6-5 and TRBJ1-3; D is perhaps TRBD1 (5 bases). The CDR3 covers 13 residues. Per the germline V gene, CDR1 is MNHEY and CDR2 is SVGAGI. V lost 6 bases and J 9 bases, leaving 15 bases between the germline ends. As DNA, the CDR3 is TGTGCCAGCAGCCCCAGTCCCGGGGGCACCATATATTTT. This codes for CASSPSPGGTIYF.

V usage is TRBV5-1 and J usage is TRBJ1-4; 10 bases are a match to TRBD1. Germline-derived CDR1 and CDR2 are SGHRS and YFSETQ. CDR3 length: 15 amino acids. The trim removed 4 bases at V and 5 bases at J, leaving 5 bases unmatched. In DNA, the CDR3 is TGCGCCAGCAGCGTCTCGGGACAGGGGAATGAAAAACTGTTTTTT. Translation: CASSVSGQGNEKLFF. Filled out from reference TRBV5-1 and TRBJ1-4, the complete variable domain reads KAGVTQTPRYLIKTRGQQVTLSCSPISGHRSVSWYQQTPGQGLQFLFEYFSETQRNKGNFPGRFSGRQFSNSRSEMNVSTLELGDSALYLCASSVSGQGNEKLFFGSGTQLSVL.